The clone carrying this T cell receptor beta chain has a count of ten or more. The antigen remains unidentified. The germline V gene encodes CDR1 SGHVS and CDR2 FNYEAQ. With 5 bases clipped from V and 4 bases from J, the junction kept 6 bases outside the gene matches. The CDR3 contains 14 residues. The entry originates in a study of T cells in Graves' hyperthyroidism and ophthalmopathy. Uncontrolled infections, other autoimmune diseases, pregnancy or lactation led to exclusion of patients. An approximately 10 ml volume of fresh peripheral blood provided the PBMCs. Points from the study as a whole: A model using 13 V-J features told ophthalmopathy apart from stable hyperthyroidism. Among clonotypes expanded in thyroid above 0.001, most were also found in blood.

RNA transcripts served as the template for amplifying TCR beta CDR3 regions. HTBI primers drove first-round RT-PCR of the TCR CDR3. TCRdb itself ran the multiplex PCR reads through MiXCR, one entry per CDR3 protein. The sample comprises 300,000 to 400,000 distinct CDR3 sequences, roughly a fifth of which are singletons, and over 45% rests with the top ten. Sequencing input: blood. This chain joins TRBV7-6 and TRBJ2-7, with 9 bases that match TRBD1. This sequence originates from a woman between 50 and 59 years old with Graves' hyperthyroidism. CDR3 coding DNA: TGTGCCAGCAGCCCTAGGACAGGGGTATACGAGCAGTACTTC. It translates to CASSPRTGVYEQYF. The full variable domain, in which reference TRBV7-6 and TRBJ2-7 provide the parts outside the CDR3, is GAGVSQSPRYKVTKRGQDVALRCDPISGHVSLYWYRQALGQGPEFLTYFNYEAQQDKSGLPNDRFSAERPEGSISTLTIQRTEQRDSAMYRCASSPRTGVYEQYFGPGTRLTVT.